This T cell receptor (beta chain) was documented in a study of Ad26.COV2.S vaccination and SARS-CoV-2 variants. The repertoire was sequenced with immunoSEQ multiplex PCR; TCRdb's copy has only in-frame clones and lacks some. The sample holds about 380,000 clones, 80% to 90% seen once. The V end was cut by 5 bases, the J end by 4 bases, with 20 bases between. This CDR3 contains 16 residues. The germline gives CDR1 SEHNR, CDR2 FQNEAQ (reference sequence). This sample's treatment: 15 to 20 received Ad26.COV2.S at low or high dose, single or two shots; 5 received placebo; per-sample allocation not given. Sampling took place 63 days after the first vaccine or placebo injection.

The chain uses TRBV7-9 and TRBJ2-5, with a possible D match to TRBD2 (6 bases). The sequence was collected from a person between 18 and 60 years old who received the Ad26.COV2.S COVID-19 vaccine or a placebo. Material: peripheral blood, obtained in a trial of Ad26.COV2.S vaccine versus placebo. This CDR3 reads CASSPTHTTRPETQYF. The CDR3 DNA sequence: TGTGCCAGCAGCCCCACTCATACGACTAGGCCAGAGACCCAGTACTTC.